This T cell receptor beta chain was found in a study of blood T cell repertoires in COVID-19. The overall study: Spain, Italy and the United States supplied samples that represented acute and convalescent COVID-19. PBMCs, B-cell-depleted T cells, or T cells provided the cDNA or gDNA that made up the material.

Per the original methods: Reference gene primer amplification gave nucleated cell count estimates. Sequenced by immunoSEQ multiplex PCR; TCRdb stores in-frame clones only, minus some. Clonal size and the V and J genes are those of that table, whereas D and trimming came from the DNA. The profile shows around 100,000 clones, more than 75% of them singletons. The junction had 6 bases not matched to a gene; V was cut back by 2 bases and J by 6 bases. The CDR3 is 15 amino acids. CDR1 is SGDLS and CDR2 is YYNGEE in the germline V gene. The clonotype comes from a human donor in a cohort sampled during active COVID-19. The sample comprised peripheral blood. The rearrangement uses TRBV9 and TRBJ1-5; TRBD1 agrees at 9 bases. DNA for the CDR3: TGTGCCAGCAGCGTGGGACAGGGTGTTTCTCAGCCCCAGCATTTT. It is translated as CASSVGQGVSQPQHF.